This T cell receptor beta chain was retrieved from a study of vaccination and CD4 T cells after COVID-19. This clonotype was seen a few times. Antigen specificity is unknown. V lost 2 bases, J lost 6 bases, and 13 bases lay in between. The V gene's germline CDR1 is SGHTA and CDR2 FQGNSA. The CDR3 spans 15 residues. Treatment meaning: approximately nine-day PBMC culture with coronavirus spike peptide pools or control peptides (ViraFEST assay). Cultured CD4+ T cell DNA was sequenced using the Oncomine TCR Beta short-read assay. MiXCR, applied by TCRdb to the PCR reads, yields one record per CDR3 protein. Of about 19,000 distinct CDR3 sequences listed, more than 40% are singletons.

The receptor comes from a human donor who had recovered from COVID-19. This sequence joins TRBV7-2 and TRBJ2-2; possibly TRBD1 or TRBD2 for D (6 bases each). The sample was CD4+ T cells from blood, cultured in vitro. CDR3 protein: CASSLTGAGAGELFF. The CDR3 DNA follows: TGTGCCAGCAGCTTAACGGGGGCCGGAGCCGGGGAGCTGTTTTTT. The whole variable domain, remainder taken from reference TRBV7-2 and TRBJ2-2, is GAGVSQSPSNKVTEKGKDVELRCDPISGHTALYWYRQSLGQGLEFLIYFQGNSAPDKSGLPSDRFSAERTGGSVSTLTIQRTQQEDSAVYLCASSLTGAGAGELFFGEGSRLTVL.